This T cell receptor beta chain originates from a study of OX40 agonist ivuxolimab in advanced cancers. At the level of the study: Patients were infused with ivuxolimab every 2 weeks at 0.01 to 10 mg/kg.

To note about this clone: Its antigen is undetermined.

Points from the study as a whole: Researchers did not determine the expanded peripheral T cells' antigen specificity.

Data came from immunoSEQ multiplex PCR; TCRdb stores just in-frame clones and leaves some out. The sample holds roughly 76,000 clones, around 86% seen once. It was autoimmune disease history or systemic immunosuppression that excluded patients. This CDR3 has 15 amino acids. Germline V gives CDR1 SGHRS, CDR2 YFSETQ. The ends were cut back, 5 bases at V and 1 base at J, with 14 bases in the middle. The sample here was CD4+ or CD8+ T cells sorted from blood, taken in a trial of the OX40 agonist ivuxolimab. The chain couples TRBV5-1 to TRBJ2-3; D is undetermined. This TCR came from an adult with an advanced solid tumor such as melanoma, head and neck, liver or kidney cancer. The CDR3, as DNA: TGCGCCAGCAGTTCAGTGACAAAGGGCACAGATACGCAGTATTTT. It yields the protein CASSSVTKGTDTQYF. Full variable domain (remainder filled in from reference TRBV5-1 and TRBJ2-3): KAGVTQTPRYLIKTRGQQVTLSCSPISGHRSVSWYQQTPGQGLQFLFEYFSETQRNKGNFPGRFSGRQFSNSRSEMNVSTLELGDSALYLCASSSVTKGTDTQYFGPGTRLTVL.